Presented here are 25 T cell receptor beta chains from one specimen sequenced in a study of graft-versus-host responses after intestinal transplantation. Sequenced by immunoSEQ multiplex PCR; TCRdb stores in-frame clones only, minus some. Altogether about 86,000 clones are present, 88% being singletons, with the ten largest covering more than 0.25%. Their antigens are not known. Sequences were derived from unstimulated CD4+ T cells sorted from spleen or lymph node cells, sampled before transplant. These receptors were obtained from a human donor who was the organ donor for an intestinal transplant.

This clone was seen a few times. This rearrangement joins TRBV20-1 to TRBJ1-2; D uncertain. The CDR3 is 11 amino acids. Trimming stripped 2 bases from V and 9 bases from J, with 10 bases between. Per germline, CDR1 DFQATT and CDR2 SNEGSKA (reference sequence). The CDR3 DNA reads as TGCAGTGCTAGATTGTCTGAGCGCTACACCTTC. Translated: CSARLSERYTF.

The CDR3 DNA reads as TGTGCCAGCAGTGACACAAATACAGCCCCCTATGGCTACACCTTC. Amino acids: CASSDTNTAPYGYTF. This chain joins TRBV6-4 and TRBJ1-2; D is uncertain. CDR1 is MRHNA and CDR2 is SNTAGT in the germline V gene. The CDR3 has 15 residues. The V end lost 2 bases, the J end lost 4 bases, and 14 bases lay between the germline ends.

The CDR3 protein is CASSPGQGTPNTEAFF. CDR3 nucleotide sequence: TGTGCCAGCAGTCCAGGACAGGGGACCCCGAACACTGAAGCTTTCTTT. The chain links TRBV6-6 to TRBJ1-1; 9 bases fit TRBD1. The germline gives CDR1 MNHNY, CDR2 SVGAGI (reference sequence). This CDR3 has 16 amino acids. V lost 5 bases, J lost 1 base, and 8 bases stayed unmatched.

This rearrangement joins TRBV18 to TRBJ1-1; 11 bases are shared with TRBD1. V lost 1 base and J lost 2; bases outside the gene matches: 9. Germline loops: CDR1 KGHSH, CDR2 LQKENI. The CDR3 covers 18 residues. In nucleotides, the CDR3 is TGTGCCAGCTCACCACTCACGGGACAGGGGGTTGTAAACACTGAAGCTTTCTTT. Translated, it gives CASSPLTGQGVVNTEAFF.

This clone was picked up one time. This chain joins TRBV2 and TRBJ1-2, with 7 bases aligning to TRBD1. The J segment lost 2 bases and the V segment lost 7 bases, leaving 10 bases of the junction unmatched. CDR3 length: 15 residues. The V gene's germline CDR1 is SNHLY and CDR2 FYNNEI. CDR3 sequence reads: CASTPDRTGNYGYTF. The CDR3 DNA reads as TGTGCCAGCACCCCAGACCGGACAGGCAACTATGGCTACACCTTC.

The V gene is TRBV6-5, the J gene TRBJ1-2; D is perhaps TRBD1 (5 bases). V was cut by 6 bases and J by 3 bases, with 17 bases left in between. Looked up from germline, CDR1 is MNHEY and CDR2 is SVGAGI. This CDR3 is built from 15 residues. CDR3 in amino acids: CASRPMGLADYGYTF. The DNA for the CDR3 is TGTGCCAGCAGACCCATGGGACTCGCAGACTATGGCTACACCTTC.

V usage is TRBV27 and J usage is TRBJ2-2; TRBD1 matches 9 bases. Looked up from germline, CDR1 is MNHEY and CDR2 is SMNVEV (reference sequence). CDR3 length: 15 amino acids. J gave up 3 bases and V 7 bases, and 6 bases lay outside the gene matches. The CDR3 protein is CASTDRGAYTGELFF. As DNA, the CDR3 is TGTGCCAGCACCGACAGGGGGGCTTACACCGGGGAGCTGTTTTTT.

This clone appeared a single time. The V call is TRBV7-2, the J call TRBJ2-2; unclear D gene. CDR3 length equals 14 residues. The germline CDR1 and CDR2 sequences are SGHTA and FQGNSA. V shed 5 bases and J shed 7 bases, with 14 bases lying between them. In nucleotides, the CDR3 is TGTGCCAGCAGCCCCCGAGTGAGGAGCGGGGAGCTGTTTTTT. This codes for CASSPRVRSGELFF.

The J gene is TRBJ2-1, the V gene TRBV7-2, with a weak D call TRBD2 (8 bases). The V and J ends lost 0 bases and 8 bases respectively, with 14 bases between them. Germline V gives CDR1 SGHTA, CDR2 FQGNSA. The CDR3 consists of 15 residues. The CDR3 nucleotides are TGTGCCAGCAGCTTAGCGGGACTAGGGGGCTATGAGCAGTTCTTC. Protein sequence: CASSLAGLGGYEQFF. The full variable domain, with the rest looked up from reference TRBV7-2 and TRBJ2-1, is GAGVSQSPSNKVTEKGKDVELRCDPISGHTALYWYRQSLGQGLEFLIYFQGNSAPDKSGLPSDRFSAERTGGSVSTLTIQRTQQEDSAVYLCASSLAGLGGYEQFFGPGTRLTVL.

The gene calls are TRBV18 and TRBJ1-1; D is possibly TRBD1 (5 bases). The CDR3 runs 17 residues. V was clipped by 2 bases and J by 11 bases, with 27 bases between them. Germline V lookup: CDR1 KGHSH, CDR2 LQKENI. DNA of the CDR3: TGTGCCAGCTCACCAGATCAGGGCTGGGTTGGCAGTTTCGGGGCTTTCTTT. The encoded protein is CASSPDQGWVGSFGAFF.

This rearrangement joins TRBV4-2 to TRBJ2-5; 11 bases are a match to TRBD2. Trimming cost V 0 bases and J 5 bases; bases outside gene matches: 11. Per the germline V gene, CDR1 is LGHNA and CDR2 is YNFKEQ. The CDR3 loop spans 18 amino acids. Written as DNA, the CDR3 is TGTGCCAGCAGCCAAGATTTGGTAGCGGGAGGGTCATGGGAGACCCAGTACTTC. Its translation is CASSQDLVAGGSWETQYF.

This chain links TRBV5-6 with TRBJ2-5, with 8 bases aligning to TRBD1. CDR1 is SGHDT and CDR2 is YYEEEE in the germline V gene. The CDR3 is made up of 15 amino acids. After removal of 5 bases from V and 1 base from J, the junction contained 7 bases not matched to a gene. In DNA form, the CDR3 reads TGTGCCAGCAGGGCCCAAACAGGGGGCCAAGAGACCCAGTACTTC. Encoded protein: CASRAQTGGQETQYF.

The chain uses TRBV7-8 and TRBJ1-2, with 12 bases aligning to TRBD1. CDR1 SGHVS and CDR2 FQNEAQ come from the germline V gene. The junction had 1 base not matched to a gene; V was cut back by 3 bases and J by 2 bases. This CDR3 region has 15 residues. CDR3 DNA sequence: TGTGCCAGCAGCTTGGGACAGGGGGCGAACTATGGCTACACCTTC. Protein: CASSLGQGANYGYTF.

V usage is TRBV9 and J usage is TRBJ1-1; D perhaps matches TRBD1 (5 bases). CDR3 length: 14 residues. With 4 bases removed from V and 5 bases from J, the gap between germline ends came to 15 bases. CDR1 is SGDLS and CDR2 is YYNGEE in the germline V gene. The CDR3 loop reads CASSPIPGETEAFF. The DNA of the CDR3 is TGTGCCAGCAGCCCCATACCGGGGGAAACTGAAGCTTTCTTT.

The chain links TRBV27 to TRBJ2-7, with a tentative D call TRBD1 (6 bases). CDR3 length: 13 residues. The V end was cut by 4 bases, the J end by 1 base, with 8 bases between. Germline assignment: CDR1 MNHEY and CDR2 SMNVEV (reference sequence). CDR3 residues: CASSWGLSYEQYF. For the CDR3, the DNA is TGTGCCAGCAGTTGGGGGCTTTCCTACGAGCAGTACTTC.

This clone was counted only a few times. This rearrangement joins TRBV6-1 to TRBJ1-2; 9 bases are a match to TRBD1. Per germline, CDR1 MNHNS and CDR2 SASEGT. V shed 2 bases, J shed 8 bases, and the junction held 9 bases outside the gene matches. The CDR3 runs 15 residues. CDR3 nucleotide sequence: TGTGCCAGCAGTGAACATGGACAGGGGAGGAGAGGCTACACCTTC. Amino acid sequence: CASSEHGQGRRGYTF.

J is TRBJ1-2 and V is TRBV6-1; D perhaps matches TRBD1 (6 bases). The CDR3 covers 13 residues. Germline-derived CDR1 and CDR2 are MNHNS and SASEGT. V lost 2 bases, J lost 2 bases, and 6 bases lay in between. The CDR3 reads CASSEQGNYGYTF. The CDR3 DNA follows: TGTGCCAGCAGTGAACAGGGGAACTATGGCTACACCTTC.

The chain links TRBV21-1 to TRBJ2-6; TRBD2 was called by the table and not checked on the DNA. TRBV21-1 represents a pseudogene. There are 14 residues in the CDR3. CDR3 sequence (DNA): TGTGCCAGCAGCTCGGGGGAAGGGGCCAACGTCCTGACTTTC. This translates into CASSSGEGANVLTF.

The gene calls are TRBV2 and TRBJ2-7; 14 bases are a match to TRBD2. The CDR3 is 15 amino acids. The trim removed 4 bases at V and 2 bases at J, leaving 1 base unmatched. Germline V gives CDR1 SNHLY, CDR2 FYNNEI. The CDR3 DNA is TGTGCCAGCAGTGGACTAGCGGGGGGGACCTACGAGCAGTACTTC. Its protein is CASSGLAGGTYEQYF. Looking up the rest from reference TRBV2 and TRBJ2-7 gives the full variable domain: EPEVTQTPSHQVTQMGQEVILRCVPISNHLYFYWYRQILGQKVEFLVSFYNNEISEKSEIFDDQFSVERPDGSNFTLKIRSTKLEDSAMYFCASSGLAGGTYEQYFGPGTRLTVT.

This clone was recorded once. The chain links TRBV7-8 to TRBJ1-2; 9 bases line up with TRBD1. Germline V gives CDR1 SGHVS, CDR2 FQNEAQ. V trimming: 5 bases; J trimming: 3 bases; junction bases outside the gene matches: 4. The CDR3 consists of 14 residues. The CDR3 sequence: CASSPRTGDYGYTF. CDR3 DNA: TGTGCCAGCAGCCCACGGACAGGGGACTATGGCTACACCTTC.

This clone has just one count. The chain carries TRBV27 and TRBJ2-1, with TRBD2 identical over 11 bases. The V and J ends lost 5 bases and 4 bases, in that order; junction bases with no gene match: 10. This CDR3 region has 17 residues. CDR1 is MNHEY and CDR2 is SMNVEV in the germline V gene (reference sequence). The CDR3 nucleotides read TGTGCCAGCAGTCCAACGGGGACTAGCGGATTATACAATGAGCAGTTCTTC. As protein: CASSPTGTSGLYNEQFF.

This chain links TRBV5-1 with TRBJ2-5; 7 bases match TRBD2. The CDR3 extends over 16 amino acids. The junction had 6 bases not matched to a gene; V was cut back by 0 bases and J by 1 base. Germline V gene data show CDR1 as SGHRS and CDR2 as YFSETQ. The CDR3 DNA reads as TGCGCCAGCAGCTTGGGTACGGGGGGAGTCCAAGAGACCCAGTACTTC. Amino acids: CASSLGTGGVQETQYF.

The rearrangement joins TRBV14 to TRBJ1-1, with D uncertain. The CDR3 contains 15 residues. Germline lookup yields CDR1 SGHDN and CDR2 FVKESK. V was trimmed by 4 bases and J by 0 bases, leaving 12 bases between them. The CDR3 bases are TGTGCCAGCAGCCCTTACCGACTCATGAACACTGAAGCTTTCTTT. Protein: CASSPYRLMNTEAFF.

DNA for the CDR3: TGCGCCAGCAGCCAAGAGAACGGGAGACAGGGGGGGAAACTGTTTTTT. Translated, it gives CASSQENGRQGGKLFF. The chain links TRBV4-1 to TRBJ1-4; 9 bases are shared with TRBD1. CDR1 is MGHRA, CDR2 YSYEKL, per germline. The V segment lost 0 bases and the J segment 11 bases; nucleotides outside the gene matches: 10. The CDR3 loop spans 16 amino acids.

This chain connects TRBV5-1 to TRBJ2-5, with D perhaps matching TRBD1 (6 bases). This CDR3 spans 16 amino acids. V shed 3 bases and J shed 0 bases, with 15 bases lying between them. Germline lookup yields CDR1 SGHRS and CDR2 YFSETQ. CDR3 loop: CASSSWGRHNQETQYF. The CDR3, as DNA: TGCGCCAGCAGCTCCTGGGGGCGGCATAACCAAGAGACCCAGTACTTC.